These 21 T cell receptor beta chains were all obtained from the same sample, sequenced in a study of memory CD4+ T cells and cytomegalovirus serostatus. Single viable CD3+CD4+CD8-CD45RO+ cells were sorted as the memory CD4+ T cells. The protocol was immunoSEQ multiplex PCR, while the TCRdb copy is restricted to in-frame clones and leaves out a portion. The sample has about 52,000 clones; around 83% are singletons. Sample: memory CD4+ T cells from blood. These receptors all stem from an adult in good health and CMV-seropositive.

This clone showed up just a few times. V usage is TRBV29-1 and J usage is TRBJ1-1; D is unclear. The V gene's germline CDR1 is SQVTM and CDR2 ANQGSEA. V was shortened by 2 bases and J by 0 bases, with 4 bases between the two germline ends. The CDR3 totals 12 residues. The CDR3 DNA sequence: TGCAGCGTTGAACTTTTGAACACTGAAGCTTTCTTT. Protein product: CSVELLNTEAFF.

The chain recombines TRBV28 with TRBJ2-7; D unresolved. Germline lookup yields CDR1 MDHEN and CDR2 SYDVKM. With 5 bases removed from V and 6 bases from J, the gap between germline ends came to 14 bases. The CDR3 consists of 13 residues. As DNA, the CDR3 is TGTGCCAGCAGTAGGACGTACCCGGGCGAGCAGTACTTC. This codes for CASSRTYPGEQYF.

The chain combines TRBV4-3 with TRBJ1-2, with D tentatively TRBD1 (6 bases). V lost 4 bases, J lost 8 bases, and 17 bases lay in between. Germline CDR1 reads LGHNA; CDR2 reads YSLEER. This CDR3 is built from 14 residues. The CDR3 DNA follows: TGCGCCAGCAGCCGCGCCGGGGGGGCGCGGGGCTACACCTTC. Amino acids: CASSRAGGARGYTF.

J is TRBJ2-7 and V is TRBV27; the match to TRBD2 covers 8 bases. CDR3 size: 14 residues. Trimming removed 5 bases from V and 4 bases from J; junction bases left unmatched: 7. Germline CDR1 is MNHEY and CDR2 is SMNVEV (reference sequence). CDR3 nucleotides: TGTGCCAGCAGTCGCGGGGGGCCCCAGTACGAGCAGTACTTC. This translates into CASSRGGPQYEQYF.

The rearrangement uses TRBV30 and TRBJ1-3; D uncertain. CDR1 is GTSNPN and CDR2 is SVGIG in the germline V gene (reference sequence). Between the trimmed V and J ends, which lost 1 base and 4 bases, there was a span of 11 bases. The CDR3 covers 14 residues. CDR3 in DNA: TGTGCCTGGAGTGCAAACCCTCGAGGAAACACCATATATTTT. It yields the protein CAWSANPRGNTIYF.

The chain recombines TRBV28 with TRBJ1-5; tentative D call: TRBD1 (6 bases). This CDR3 contains 16 residues. V was cut by 4 bases and J by 3 bases, with 16 bases left in between. Germline CDR1 reads MDHEN; CDR2 reads SYDVKM. In DNA, the CDR3 is TGTGCCAGCAGTTGGGGGCGGCAGGGAAACAATCAGCCCCAGCATTTT. This codes for CASSWGRQGNNQPQHF.

Written as DNA, the CDR3 is TGCAGCGCCTATGGGGACAGGGGATTCGGAAACACCATATATTTT. It encodes CSAYGDRGFGNTIYF. V is TRBV29-1 and J is TRBJ1-3, with 10 bases fitting TRBD1. The CDR3 totals 15 residues. Germline V lookup: CDR1 SQVTM, CDR2 ANQGSEA. J lost 4 bases, V lost 7 bases, and 10 bases had no gene match. Full variable domain (rest looked up from reference TRBV29-1 and TRBJ1-3): SAVISQKPSRDICQRGTSLTIQCQVDSQVTMMFWYRQQPGQSLTLIATANQGSEATYESGFVIDKFPISRPNLTFSTLTVSNMSPEDSSIYLCSAYGDRGFGNTIYFGEGSWLTVV.

A note on this clone: This sample also contains other DNA sequences that code for the same CDR3. The chain joins TRBV9 to TRBJ2-7; TRBD1 agrees at 11 bases. Germline V gene sequence: CDR1 SGDLS, CDR2 YYNGEE. There are 13 residues in the CDR3. V shed 7 bases and J 4 bases; nucleotides not matched to a gene: 4. The chain's CDR3 is CASSGQGAYEQYF. The DNA of the CDR3 is TGTGCCAGCTCCGGACAGGGGGCTTACGAGCAGTACTTC. The complete variable domain, with remaining parts taken from reference TRBV9 and TRBJ2-7, reads DSGVTQTPKHLITATGQRVTLRCSPRSGDLSVYWYQQSLDQGLQFLIQYYNGEERAKGNILERFSAQQFPDLHSELNLSSLELGDSALYFCASSGQGAYEQYFGPGTRLTVT.

The chain employs TRBV27 and TRBJ1-1, with D unclear. Trimming took 6 bases from V and 0 from J, leaving 14 bases between them. The CDR3 runs to 15 residues. Germline CDR1 reads MNHEY; CDR2 reads SMNVEV (reference sequence). CDR3 in DNA: TGTGCCAGCAGCCAAAAAGCAGGAATGAACACTGAAGCTTTCTTT. Translating gives CASSQKAGMNTEAFF.

The chain is built from TRBV6-6 and TRBJ2-3; D remains ambiguous. Germline V gives CDR1 MNHNY, CDR2 SVGAGI (reference sequence). The V gene lost 7 bases and the J gene lost 2 bases, with 13 bases spanning the gap. The CDR3 totals 14 residues. This CDR3 reads CASTTGPITDTQYF. The CDR3 nucleotides are TGTGCCAGCACCACCGGCCCCATCACAGATACGCAGTATTTT.

This clone was picked up a small number of times. The rearrangement joins TRBV14 to TRBJ2-2; no firm D call. Germline V gene lookup returns CDR1 SGHDN and CDR2 FVKESK. The V end lost 6 bases, the J end lost 2 bases, and 10 bases lay between the germline ends. This CDR3 spans 14 amino acids. The CDR3 loop reads CASSRFSNTGELFF. CDR3 DNA: TGTGCCAGCAGTAGGTTCTCTAACACCGGGGAGCTGTTTTTT. Variable domain in full (rest from reference TRBV14 and TRBJ2-2): EAGVTQFPSHSVIEKGQTVTLRCDPISGHDNLYWYRRVMGKEIKFLLHFVKESKQDESGMPNNRFLAERTGGTYSTLKVQPAELEDSGVYFCASSRFSNTGELFFGEGSRLTVL.

V usage is TRBV5-5 and J usage is TRBJ2-3; perhaps TRBD2 as D (5 bases). This CDR3 spans 16 amino acids. CDR1 and CDR2 (germline): SGHKS, YYEKEE (reference sequence). V lost 0 bases and J lost 0, with 11 bases in between. The chain's CDR3 is CASSLDKAASTDTQYF. CDR3 nucleotides: TGTGCCAGCAGCTTGGATAAAGCGGCGAGCACAGATACGCAGTATTTT.

This clone appeared once. The gene calls are TRBV5-1 and TRBJ2-1; D ambiguous. The V gene's germline CDR1 is SGHRS and CDR2 YFSETQ. The CDR3 runs to 14 residues. The V end was cut by 0 bases, the J end by 2 bases, with 6 bases between. The CDR3 loop is CASSLGATYNEQFF. The CDR3 DNA reads as TGCGCCAGCAGCTTGGGGGCGACCTACAATGAGCAGTTCTTC.

The V gene is TRBV9, the J gene TRBJ2-7; the match to TRBD1 covers 7 bases. Unmatched junction bases numbered 3, after V lost 0 bases and J lost 0 bases. CDR3 size: 15 residues. CDR1 is SGDLS and CDR2 is YYNGEE in the germline V gene. The CDR3 protein is CASSVGGTVSYEQYF. CDR3 bases: TGTGCCAGCAGCGTAGGAGGGACAGTCTCCTACGAGCAGTACTTC.

The chain is built from TRBV5-8 and TRBJ1-5; D call uncertain. The CDR3 covers 13 residues. Trimming took off 2 bases at V and 3 bases at J, with 6 bases between the two ends. The germline CDR1 and CDR2 sequences are SGHTS and YDEGEE. This CDR3 is CASSLYNNQPQHF. The CDR3 nucleotides read TGTGCCAGCAGCTTATATAACAATCAGCCCCAGCATTTT.

This chain connects TRBV10-2 to TRBJ2-7; D might be TRBD1 (6 bases). Germline V gene sequence: CDR1 WSHSY, CDR2 SAAADI. Trimming cost V 5 bases and J 4 bases, with 15 bases left between them. The CDR3 runs to 14 residues. This CDR3 reads CASSTAGAPYEQYF. The CDR3 nucleotides are TGCGCCAGCAGTACCGCAGGGGCCCCGTACGAGCAGTACTTC.

This clone was seen a single time. This chain uses TRBV6-1 with TRBJ2-7; 10 bases agree with TRBD1. Per germline, CDR1 MNHNS and CDR2 SASEGT. V gave up 7 bases and J gave up 3 bases; unmatched junction bases: 9. CDR3 length: 15 amino acids. The CDR3 loop is CASIGARDRGYEQYF. Here the CDR3 DNA reads TGTGCCAGCATCGGAGCCCGGGACAGGGGCTACGAGCAGTACTTC.

V and J are TRBV5-6 and TRBJ1-1, with no clear D. The CDR3 extends over 14 amino acids. Germline V gene sequence: CDR1 SGHDT, CDR2 YYEEEE. V lost 3 bases and J lost 4, with 13 bases in between. This CDR3 is CASSSLIRSTEAFF. The CDR3, as DNA: TGTGCCAGCAGCTCCCTTATAAGGAGCACTGAAGCTTTCTTT.

The chain employs TRBV29-1 and TRBJ2-1; unclear D gene. Germline lookup yields CDR1 SQVTM and CDR2 ANQGSEA. Deletions cut 7 bases from V and 3 bases from J, with 4 bases between. CDR3 length equals 10 residues. CDR3 residues: CSARYNEQFF. Written as DNA, the CDR3 is TGCAGCGCCCGCTACAATGAGCAGTTCTTC.

The chain is built from TRBV30 and TRBJ1-2; D unresolved. Trimming stripped 0 bases from V and 4 bases from J, with 15 bases between. The CDR3 is 15 residues long. Germline values: CDR1 GTSNPN, CDR2 SVGIG (reference sequence). The CDR3 is CAWSVGHRKAYGYTF. DNA of the CDR3: TGTGCCTGGAGTGTAGGTCACCGCAAGGCCTATGGCTACACCTTC.

The rearrangement links TRBV6-1 to TRBJ1-1; D is undetermined. In germline, CDR1 is MNHNS, CDR2 SASEGT. Trimming took 0 bases from V and 7 from J, leaving 12 bases between them. This CDR3 is built from 14 residues. In DNA form, the CDR3 reads TGTGCCAGCAGTGAAGCGCTCAGTTTAAGTGAAGCTTTCTTT. Translated: CASSEALSLSEAFF.